These 3 T cell receptor beta chains share one sample of origin, sequenced in a study of T-cell memory formation after mild COVID-19. TCRdb re-derived calls from the 5' RACE reads in MiXCR, one entry per CDR3 protein. The sample lists hundreds of thousands of distinct CDR3 sequences; 15% to 20% were seen once. Sequencing input: PBMCs or a T cell subset sorted from them (not recorded which). These receptor sequences come from a man aged 18-30 years who had mild COVID-19 (a few samples of this study predate the infection). Cell type and time point are not known.

This clonotype was counted only a few times. The genes are TRBV20-1 and TRBJ2-1, with D hard to call. Germline CDR1 and CDR2: DFQATT and SNEGSKA (reference sequence). Trimming took off 3 bases at V and 2 bases at J, with 8 bases between the two ends. There are 13 residues in the CDR3. CDR3 in DNA: TGCAGTGCTAGTACGGATCCCTACAATGAGCAGTTCTTC. Translated: CSASTDPYNEQFF.

The V and J genes are TRBV5-6 and TRBJ2-5, with D hard to call. Per germline, CDR1 SGHDT and CDR2 YYEEEE. CDR3 length equals 14 residues. V lost 0 bases and J 1 base, leaving 7 bases between the germline ends. CDR3 loop: CASSLATIQETQYF. DNA of the CDR3: TGTGCCAGCAGCTTGGCGACGATCCAAGAGACCCAGTACTTC.

The V call is TRBV5-6, the J call TRBJ1-4, with D perhaps matching TRBD1 (5 bases). This CDR3 contains 12 residues. V was clipped by 2 bases and J by 8 bases, with 7 bases between them. Germline V gene lookup returns CDR1 SGHDT and CDR2 YYEEEE. The CDR3 reads CASSFRAEKLFF. For the CDR3, the DNA is TGTGCCAGCAGCTTCAGGGCGGAAAAACTGTTTTTT.